These 32 T cell receptor beta chains were all obtained from the same sample, sequenced in a study of blood T cell repertoires in COVID-19. Using immunoSEQ multiplex PCR, the repertoire was profiled, and TCRdb retains in-frame clones only, with some absent. The sample has roughly 84,000 clones; 75% are singletons. Sequenced input: peripheral blood. These TCRs come from a woman in her fifties or sixties with acute or convalescent COVID-19.

There are a few counts of this clone. CDR3 in amino acids: CASSPGPVAKAQGYTF. The CDR3 DNA is TGTGCCAGCTCACCAGGGCCAGTCGCCAAAGCACAGGGCTACACCTTC. The V and J genes are TRBV18 and TRBJ1-2; the D is unclear. CDR3 length: 16 amino acids. Trimming stripped 2 bases from V and 8 bases from J, with 21 bases between. The germline CDR1 and CDR2 sequences are KGHSH and LQKENI.

The V and J genes are TRBV5-6 and TRBJ1-3; D is unclear. With 0 bases removed from V and 0 bases from J, the gap between germline ends came to 7 bases. This CDR3 has 15 amino acids. Germline CDR1 and CDR2: SGHDT and YYEEEE. CDR3 in DNA: TGTGCCAGCAGCTTGGTCCAGGTCTCTGGAAACACCATATATTTT. This codes for CASSLVQVSGNTIYF.

The chain has TRBV30 and TRBJ1-1; D is possibly TRBD1 (5 bases). V was shortened by 3 bases and J by 1 base, with 9 bases between the two germline ends. The CDR3 totals 13 residues. Germline CDR1 and CDR2: GTSNPN and SVGIG (reference sequence). CDR3 DNA sequence: TGTGCCTGGAGCGGGACTTGGAACACTGAAGCTTTCTTT. Protein sequence: CAWSGTWNTEAFF.

The chain carries TRBV11-2 and TRBJ2-2, with a tentative D call TRBD1 (6 bases). The V gene lost 4 bases and the J gene lost 8 bases, with 14 bases spanning the gap. The V gene's germline CDR1 is SGHAT and CDR2 FQNNGV. The CDR3 has 14 amino acids. Written as DNA, the CDR3 is TGTGCCAGCAGCTCCCGACAGGACCTAGGGGAGCTGTTTTTT. Amino acid sequence: CASSSRQDLGELFF.

The chain's CDR3 is CASSQGTRNEQFF. The CDR3 coding sequence is TGTGCCAGCAGCCAAGGGACTAGAAATGAGCAGTTCTTC. The chain is built from TRBV3-1 (or the pseudogene TRBV3-2) and TRBJ2-1; the match to TRBD2 covers 7 bases. Germline CDR1 and CDR2: LGHDT and YNNKEL (reference sequence). The CDR3 has 13 amino acids. J was trimmed by 7 bases and V by 1 base; bases with no gene match: 1.

The table lists this clone with a few counts. The chain recombines TRBV10-2 with TRBJ2-1, with D possibly being TRBD1 (6 bases). V was shortened by 2 bases and J by 10 bases, with 15 bases between the two germline ends. The germline gives CDR1 WSHSY, CDR2 SAAADI. This CDR3 comprises 14 residues. The CDR3 DNA follows: TGCGCCAGCAGTGAGGTTATTAAAGGACAGGAGCAGTTCTTC. Amino acid sequence: CASSEVIKGQEQFF.

This chain uses TRBV29-1 with TRBJ2-2; 14 bases match TRBD2. CDR1 and CDR2 from the germline V gene are SQVTM and ANQGSEA. CDR3 length equals 18 residues. The ends lost 2 bases at V and 2 bases at J; junction bases unmatched: 7. The CDR3 spells CSVETPTSGGANTGELFF. Written as DNA, the CDR3 is TGCAGCGTTGAAACCCCGACTAGCGGGGGGGCCAACACCGGGGAGCTGTTTTTT.

Relative to its sample, this clone is medium-sized. The chain carries TRBV27 and TRBJ2-2; 7 bases are shared with TRBD2. CDR1 is MNHEY, CDR2 SMNVEV, per germline (reference sequence). The length of the CDR3 is 14 residues. J gave up 7 bases and V 3 bases, and 5 bases lay outside the gene matches. As DNA, the CDR3 is TGTGCCAGCAGTTTCGGCGGGGAGGGCGGGGAGCTGTTTTTT. Translation gives CASSFGGEGGELFF.

This clone appeared once. The rearrangement links TRBV7-8 to TRBJ1-1; 8 bases align to TRBD1. Germline V gives CDR1 SGHVS, CDR2 FQNEAQ. Trimming cost V 5 bases and J 1 base; bases outside gene matches: 9. This CDR3 region has 16 residues. Here the CDR3 reads CASSTDRVGQNTEAFF. For the CDR3, the DNA is TGTGCCAGCAGCACGGACAGGGTGGGACAGAACACTGAAGCTTTCTTT. Together with reference TRBV7-8 and TRBJ1-1, the CDR3 gives the full variable domain: GAGVSQSPRYKVAKRGQDVALRCDPISGHVSLFWYQQALGQGPEFLTYFQNEAQLDKSGLPSDRFFAERPEGSVSTLKIQRTQQEDSAVYLCASSTDRVGQNTEAFFGQGTRLTVV.

This chain uses TRBV5-5 with TRBJ2-2; the match to TRBD1 covers 10 bases. The germline gives CDR1 SGHKS, CDR2 YYEKEE (reference sequence). The junction had 5 bases not matched to a gene; V was cut back by 0 bases and J by 3 bases. CDR3 size: 17 residues. CDR3: CASSLEGTGVYTGELFF. The CDR3 bases are TGTGCCAGCAGCTTGGAAGGGACAGGGGTTTACACCGGGGAGCTGTTTTTT.

The chain is built from TRBV27 and TRBJ2-7, with 8 bases fitting TRBD1. The CDR3 has 16 amino acids. Germline values: CDR1 MNHEY, CDR2 SMNVEV (reference sequence). The J segment lost 2 bases and the V segment lost 0 bases, leaving 6 bases of the junction unmatched. This CDR3 reads CASSLSMQGAPYEQYF. CDR3 nucleotides: TGTGCCAGCAGTTTATCGATGCAGGGGGCCCCCTACGAGCAGTACTTC.

The chain carries TRBV3-1 (or the pseudogene TRBV3-2) and TRBJ1-6; 7 bases align to TRBD1. CDR1 and CDR2 (germline): LGHDT, YNNKEL (reference sequence). V was clipped by 5 bases and J by 7 bases; unmatched bases: 5. The CDR3 covers 14 residues. The CDR3 DNA reads as TGTGCCAGCAGCACGCGGACAGGAAATTCACCCCTCCACTTT. It translates to CASSTRTGNSPLHF.

The rearrangement links TRBV27 to TRBJ2-7; D is unresolved. The CDR3 loop spans 13 amino acids. Germline V gives CDR1 MNHEY, CDR2 SMNVEV (reference sequence). V was trimmed by 2 bases and J by 0 bases, leaving 5 bases between them. The CDR3 coding sequence is TGTGCCAGCAGTTTAAGCCCCTCCTACGAGCAGTACTTC. Amino acid sequence: CASSLSPSYEQYF.

V is TRBV28 and J is TRBJ2-5; 10 bases align to TRBD2. The V gene end was trimmed by 6 bases and the J gene end by 7 bases; junction bases not matched to a gene: 11. From germline, CDR1 is MDHEN and CDR2 SYDVKM. The CDR3 is 15 amino acids. The CDR3 spells CASRLLAGYHGTQYF. The DNA for the CDR3 is TGTGCCAGCAGGCTACTAGCGGGGTATCACGGGACCCAGTACTTC.

The chain links TRBV12-5 to TRBJ2-2; 10 nucleotides agree with TRBD1. The trim removed 4 bases at V and 0 bases at J, leaving 2 bases unmatched. The CDR3 contains 16 residues. CDR1 LGHNT and CDR2 FRNRAP come from the germline V gene. For the CDR3, the DNA is TGTGCTAGTGGTTACGGACAGGGGGCGAACACCGGGGAGCTGTTTTTT. Its translation is CASGYGQGANTGELFF.

The chain joins TRBV15 to TRBJ2-2; the D gene is possibly TRBD1 (5 bases). The length of the CDR3 is 15 residues. Germline CDR1 is LNHNV and CDR2 is YYDKDF (reference sequence). Trimming took off 1 base at V and 2 bases at J, with 8 bases between the two ends. CDR3 coding DNA: TGTGCCACCAGCAGAGTCAGGGTTAACACCGGGGAGCTGTTTTTT. Residues: CATSRVRVNTGELFF.

The V call is TRBV12-3 or TRBV12-4, the J call TRBJ1-2, with TRBD1 as a possible D gene (5 bases). Trimming removed 9 bases from V and 3 bases from J, with 14 bases in between. The CDR3 runs to 13 residues. The CDR3 region has the DNA TGTGCCAGTTCCTCTGACAGTGACTATGGCTACACCTTC. Translating it yields CASSSDSDYGYTF.

The chain couples TRBV6-1 to TRBJ1-5; 8 positions agree with TRBD1. Unmatched junction bases numbered 8, after V lost 6 bases and J lost 4 bases. This CDR3 is 15 amino acids long. The V gene's germline CDR1 is MNHNS and CDR2 SASEGT. CDR3 sequence reads: CASRPGQGGNQPQHF. DNA of the CDR3: TGTGCCAGCAGGCCCGGACAGGGTGGGAATCAGCCCCAGCATTTT.

This clone was observed a handful of times. V is TRBV5-1 and J is TRBJ2-1; D might be TRBD1 (7 bases). The CDR3 length is 16 residues. Trimming shortened V by 0 bases and J by 5 bases, and 15 bases separated the two germline ends. Germline CDR1 is SGHRS and CDR2 is YFSETQ. The chain's CDR3 is CASSLGAGQIDNEQFF. CDR3 nucleotide sequence: TGCGCCAGCAGCTTGGGGGCGGGACAGATCGACAATGAGCAGTTCTTC.

This chain connects TRBV6-1 to TRBJ1-1; TRBD1 might be the D (6 bases). The CDR3 contains 16 residues. CDR1 and CDR2 from the germline V gene are MNHNS and SASEGT. Trimming removed 1 base from V and 0 bases from J, with 12 bases in between. CDR3 protein: CASSEGGGGVNTEAFF. CDR3 sequence (DNA): TGTGCCAGCAGTGAAGGAGGAGGGGGGGTGAACACTGAAGCTTTCTTT.

The V gene is TRBV29-1, the J gene TRBJ1-2, with 8 bases matching TRBD1. The trim removed 3 bases at V and 4 bases at J, leaving 7 bases unmatched. The CDR3 consists of 14 residues. Germline values: CDR1 SQVTM, CDR2 ANQGSEA. The CDR3 coding sequence is TGCAGCGTTGATACGGACAGGGTGAGCTATGGCTACACCTTC. It encodes CSVDTDRVSYGYTF.

This clone came up once. V and J are TRBV19 and TRBJ1-5, with D unclear. Germline V lookup: CDR1 LNHDA, CDR2 SQIVND (reference sequence). The ends were cut back, 3 bases at V and 4 bases at J, with 7 bases in the middle. The CDR3 runs to 13 residues. The CDR3 here is CASSMSVNQPQHF. CDR3 DNA sequence: TGTGCCAGTAGTATGTCAGTAAATCAGCCCCAGCATTTT. The complete variable domain, with remaining parts taken from reference TRBV19 and TRBJ1-5, reads DGGITQSPKYLFRKEGQNVTLSCEQNLNHDAMYWYRQDPGQGLRLIYYSQIVNDFQKGDIAEGYSVSREKKESFPLTVTSAQKNPTAFYLCASSMSVNQPQHFGDGTRLSIL.

This rearrangement joins TRBV14 to TRBJ1-1; 7 positions match TRBD1. Germline V gives CDR1 SGHDN, CDR2 FVKESK. The J segment lost 6 bases and the V segment lost 5 bases, leaving 9 bases of the junction unmatched. CDR3 length equals 14 residues. CDR3 protein: CASSATTGVAEAFF. The CDR3, as DNA: TGTGCCAGCAGCGCTACTACAGGGGTCGCTGAAGCTTTCTTT.

This clone was counted only a few times. The chain carries TRBV10-3 and TRBJ1-5, with D unresolved. The CDR3 extends over 15 amino acids. V was trimmed by 4 bases and J by 6 bases, leaving 16 bases between them. Germline CDR1 reads ENHRY; CDR2 reads SYGVKD. DNA for the CDR3: TGTGCCATCAGTGTCGGGAACCGGGAAGGTCAGCCCCAGCATTTT. Translation gives CAISVGNREGQPQHF.

The chain recombines TRBV7-9 with TRBJ1-5, with 9 positions matching TRBD1. CDR3 length: 15 residues. The V segment lost 3 bases and the J segment 6 bases; nucleotides outside the gene matches: 6. Germline CDR1 reads SEHNR; CDR2 reads FQNEAQ (reference sequence). The CDR3 nucleotides read TGTGCCAGCAGCTTTGGGGGACAGGGTGGTCAGCCCCAGCATTTT. It is translated as CASSFGGQGGQPQHF.

This clone was seen more than once but under ten times. The chain employs TRBV12-3 or TRBV12-4 and TRBJ1-2; unclear D gene. With 11 bases removed from V and 8 bases from J, the gap between germline ends came to 21 bases. The CDR3 sequence is 13 residues long. The CDR3: CASSQVPGGGYTF. Written as DNA, the CDR3 is TGTGCCTCCAGCCAGGTTCCGGGAGGGGGCTACACCTTC.

The gene calls are TRBV7-2 and TRBJ2-3, with D maybe TRBD1 (5 bases). The CDR3 has 15 amino acids. V was trimmed by 4 bases and J by 0 bases, leaving 11 bases between them. CDR1 and CDR2 (germline): SGHTA, FQGNSA. The CDR3 nucleotides read TGTGCCAGCAGCTCTTTGGGGCGGAGCACAGATACGCAGTATTTT. As protein: CASSSLGRSTDTQYF.

The V and J genes are TRBV3-1 (or the pseudogene TRBV3-2) and TRBJ1-2; D not certain. V was pared by 1 base and J by 3 bases, with 9 bases between. The CDR3 totals 14 residues. CDR1 is LGHDT and CDR2 is YNNKEL in the germline V gene (reference sequence). The DNA for the CDR3 is TGTGCCAGCAGCCAAGGTCGGCAGGACTATGGCTACACCTTC. This encodes CASSQGRQDYGYTF.

The chain links TRBV7-2 to TRBJ1-1; no clear D. The CDR3 has 14 amino acids. Germline-derived CDR1 and CDR2 are SGHTA and FQGNSA. V was pared by 3 bases and J by 4 bases, with 12 bases between. The chain's CDR3 is CASSFTHAATEAFF. DNA for the CDR3: TGTGCCAGCAGCTTTACACACGCCGCCACTGAAGCTTTCTTT. Full variable domain (missing parts from reference TRBV7-2 and TRBJ1-1): GAGVSQSPSNKVTEKGKDVELRCDPISGHTALYWYRQSLGQGLEFLIYFQGNSAPDKSGLPSDRFSAERTGGSVSTLTIQRTQQEDSAVYLCASSFTHAATEAFFGQGTRLTVV.

V gene TRBV7-6 combines with J gene TRBJ2-7; D not resolved. V gave up 4 bases and J gave up 3 bases, with 13 bases separating them. Germline CDR1 is SGHVS and CDR2 is FNYEAQ. This CDR3 has 14 amino acids. The CDR3 sequence is CASSSDVADYEQYF. CDR3 nucleotide sequence: TGTGCCAGCAGCTCAGATGTCGCCGACTACGAGCAGTACTTC. Based on the CDR3 plus reference TRBV7-6 and TRBJ2-7, the full variable domain is GAGVSQSPRYKVTKRGQDVALRCDPISGHVSLYWYRQALGQGPEFLTYFNYEAQQDKSGLPNDRFSAERPEGSISTLTIQRTEQRDSAMYRCASSSDVADYEQYFGPGTRLTVT.

The chain couples TRBV5-1 to TRBJ2-7; D gene uncertain. This CDR3 spans 12 amino acids. Per the germline V gene, CDR1 is SGHRS and CDR2 is YFSETQ. V was shortened by 3 bases and J by 0 bases, with 4 bases between the two germline ends. The CDR3 protein is CASSSSSYEQYF. In DNA, the CDR3 is TGCGCCAGCAGCTCGAGCTCCTACGAGCAGTACTTC.

This clone appeared a single time. The V call is TRBV10-3, the J call TRBJ2-7, with D unclear. CDR3 length: 15 amino acids. The germline V gene encodes CDR1 ENHRY and CDR2 SYGVKD. V lost 4 bases to trimming and J lost 0 bases, with 13 bases between them. CDR3 coding DNA: TGTGCCATCAGTGTTAGCCCAGCAGACTCCTACGAGCAGTACTTC. It translates to CAISVSPADSYEQYF.